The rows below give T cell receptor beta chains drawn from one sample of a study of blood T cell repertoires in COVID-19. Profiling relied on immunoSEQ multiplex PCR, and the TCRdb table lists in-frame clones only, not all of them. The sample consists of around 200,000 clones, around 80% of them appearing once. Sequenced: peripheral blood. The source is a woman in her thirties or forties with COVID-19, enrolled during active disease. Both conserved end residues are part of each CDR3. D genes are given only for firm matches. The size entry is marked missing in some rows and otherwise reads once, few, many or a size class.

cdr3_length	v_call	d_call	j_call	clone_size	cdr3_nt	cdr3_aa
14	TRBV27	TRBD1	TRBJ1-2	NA	TGTGCCAGCAGTTTATTCAGGGGGAACTATGGCTACACCTTC	CASSLFRGNYGYTF
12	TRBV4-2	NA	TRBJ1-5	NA	TGTGCCAGCAGCATGGTAGAGGAGCCCCAGCATTTT	CASSMVEEPQHF
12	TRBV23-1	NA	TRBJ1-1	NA	TGCGCACCTGAGGACAGGAACACTGAAGCTTTCTTT	CAPEDRNTEAFF
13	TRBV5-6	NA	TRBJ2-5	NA	TGTGCCAGCAGCGCGAGGACAGTAGAGACCCAGTACTTC	CASSARTVETQYF
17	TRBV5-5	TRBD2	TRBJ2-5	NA	TGTGCCAGCAGCTTGTCACTAGCGGGGGGCTTACAAGAGACCCAGTACTTC	CASSLSLAGGLQETQYF
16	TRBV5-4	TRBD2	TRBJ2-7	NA	TGTGCCAGCAGCTTGGGGACTAGCGGGCGTTATTACGAGCAGTACTTC	CASSLGTSGRYYEQYF
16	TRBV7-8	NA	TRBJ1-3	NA	TGTGCCAGCAGCTTTGACAGACGGTCCTCTGGAAACACCATATATTTT	CASSFDRRSSGNTIYF
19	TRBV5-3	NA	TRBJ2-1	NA	TGTGCCAGAAGCTTGGACCATCTTTCTCTAGCAAGCTCCTACAATGAGCAGTTCTTC	CARSLDHLSLASSYNEQFF
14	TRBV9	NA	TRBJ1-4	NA	TGTGCCAGCAGCGTTGCTATCCGTAATGAAAAACTGTTTTTT	CASSVAIRNEKLFF
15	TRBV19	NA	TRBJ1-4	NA	TGTGCCAGTAGTTCTCATGGGGGCGCTAATGAAAAACTGTTTTTT	CASSSHGGANEKLFF
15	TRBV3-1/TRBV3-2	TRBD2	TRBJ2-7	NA	TGTGCCAGCAGCCAAGCGGGACTAGCGGTTTACGAGCAGTACTTC	CASSQAGLAVYEQYF
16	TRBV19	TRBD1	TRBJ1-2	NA	TGTGCCAGTAGTGCGCCCCCCGGGACAGGGGGGAATGGCTACACCTTC	CASSAPPGTGGNGYTF
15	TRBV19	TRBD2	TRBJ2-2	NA	TGTGCCAGTAGACCGGGACTAGCTGGCACCGGGGAGCTGTTTTTT	CASRPGLAGTGELFF
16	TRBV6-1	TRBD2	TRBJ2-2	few	TGTGCCAGCAGTGAACTAGCGGGGGGGAACACCGGGGAGCTGTTTTTT	CASSELAGGNTGELFF
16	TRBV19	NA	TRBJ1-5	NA	TGTGCCAGTAGCCATGATAAGAGAGGGAACAATCAGCCCCAGCATTTT	CASSHDKRGNNQPQHF
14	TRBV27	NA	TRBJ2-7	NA	TGTGCCAGCAGTACCACCCTCCAAGGTGCAGGGCTGGATTTC	CASSTTLQGAGLDF
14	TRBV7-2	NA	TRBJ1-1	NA	TGTGCCAGCAGCTTAGGACCCCGGGGGACTGAAGCTTTCTTT	CASSLGPRGTEAFF
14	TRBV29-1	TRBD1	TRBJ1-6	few	TGCAGCGTTGACGAGACAGGGCATGGTACTCACCTCCACTTT	CSVDETGHGTHLHF
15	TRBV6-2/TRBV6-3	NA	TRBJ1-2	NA	TGTGCCAGCAGTTACTCCTTACAGGGTTGGTATGGCTACACCTTC	CASSYSLQGWYGYTF
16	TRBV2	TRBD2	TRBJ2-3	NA	TGTGCCTCAGTAGGGGCGATTGGGAGGGCCGCAGATACGCAGTATTTT	CASVGAIGRAADTQYF
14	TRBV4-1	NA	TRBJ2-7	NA	TGCGCCAGCAGCCAAGCAGACAGACTTTACGAGCAGTACTTC	CASSQADRLYEQYF
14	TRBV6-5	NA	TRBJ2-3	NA	TGTGCCAGCAGGCTCACAGTAAACACAGATACGCAGTATTTT	CASRLTVNTDTQYF
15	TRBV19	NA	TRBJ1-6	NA	TGTGCCAGTAGTATAGACCCGACAGGCTCCTTGGGCCTCCACTTT	CASSIDPTGSLGLHF
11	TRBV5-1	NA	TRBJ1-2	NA	TGCGCCAGCAGCTCCCGAGGGGGCTACACCTTC	CASSSRGGYTF
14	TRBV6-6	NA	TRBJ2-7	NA	TGTGCCAGCAGCCTCCCCGGGTCGACCTACGAGCAGTACTTC	CASSLPGSTYEQYF
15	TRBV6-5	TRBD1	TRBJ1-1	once	TGTGCCAGCACCCAATGGACAGGGAGGAACACTGAAGCTTTCTTT	CASTQWTGRNTEAFF
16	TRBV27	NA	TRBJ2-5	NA	TGTGCCAGCAGTCCGCTATGGGGGACATCGCAAGAGACCCAGTACTTC	CASSPLWGTSQETQYF
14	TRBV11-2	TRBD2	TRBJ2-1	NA	TGTGCCAGCAGCTTAGCGGGAGGGTGGGGTGAGCAGTTCTTC	CASSLAGGWGEQFF